Following are 32 T cell receptor beta chains from one sample sequenced in a study of T cell responses to AZD1222 COVID-19 vaccine. Profiled with immunoSEQ multiplex PCR; TCRdb holds only in-frame clones, not every one. The data show more than 110,000 clones, over 90% seen once. The material sequenced was peripheral blood, taken on day 0 of AZD1222 vaccination. The receptors derive from an adult in good health.

The chain has TRBV5-4 and TRBJ2-7; TRBD2 is a possible D gene (7 bases). Germline V gene sequence: CDR1 SGHNT, CDR2 YYREEE (reference sequence). The length of the CDR3 is 15 residues. Trimming pared 1 base from V and 3 bases from J, leaving 14 bases between. DNA of the CDR3: TGTGCCAGCAGCTTGAAGCGGGACACAGTCTACGAGCAGTACTTC. This encodes CASSLKRDTVYEQYF.

The chain couples TRBV4-1 to TRBJ2-5, with TRBD2 identical over 10 bases. The CDR3 spans 15 residues. Germline CDR1 is MGHRA and CDR2 is YSYEKL. V dropped 3 bases and J dropped 0; count of bases not matched to a gene: 1. CDR3 residues: CASSHSGGNQETQYF. The CDR3 DNA reads as TGCGCCAGCAGCCATAGCGGGGGGAACCAAGAGACCCAGTACTTC.

CDR3 DNA sequence: TGCAGCGTAGGACTGGCCGAGCCCGCCAATGAGCAGTTCTTC. It encodes CSVGLAEPANEQFF. J is TRBJ2-1 and V is TRBV29-1; a possible D gene is TRBD2 (5 bases). This CDR3 spans 14 amino acids. The germline V and J ends were trimmed by 6 bases and 6 bases, with 18 bases remaining between them. CDR1 is SQVTM, CDR2 ANQGSEA, per germline.

The chain links TRBV10-2 to TRBJ1-4; D uncertain. The CDR3 runs 16 residues. CDR1 is WSHSY, CDR2 SAAADI, per germline. Trimming took 4 bases from V and 0 from J, leaving 12 bases between them. CDR3 residues: CASSGEDIATNEKLFF. CDR3 nucleotide sequence: TGCGCCAGCAGTGGGGAAGATATCGCAACTAATGAAAAACTGTTTTTT.

The CDR3: CASSLEESSYNEQFF. The CDR3 region has the DNA TGTGCCAGCAGCTTAGAAGAGAGCTCCTACAATGAGCAGTTCTTC. The genes are TRBV7-2 and TRBJ2-1; no clear D gene. The germline V and J ends were trimmed by 1 base and 0 bases, with 7 bases remaining between them. The CDR3 totals 15 residues. Germline assignment: CDR1 SGHTA and CDR2 FQGNSA.

This rearrangement joins TRBV2 to TRBJ2-5; a possible D gene is TRBD2 (5 bases). Germline CDR1 and CDR2: SNHLY and FYNNEI. The CDR3 length is 15 residues. The ends were cut back, 3 bases at V and 5 bases at J, with 16 bases in the middle. This chain's CDR3 is CASSDEASTRETQYF. CDR3 nucleotide sequence: TGTGCCAGCAGTGATGAGGCTAGCACCCGGGAGACCCAGTACTTC.

This clone appeared once. V is TRBV10-3 and J is TRBJ2-5, with 7 bases aligning to TRBD1. The V and J ends lost 5 bases and 0 bases, in that order; junction bases with no gene match: 3. The CDR3 consists of 14 residues. Germline CDR1 ENHRY, CDR2 SYGVKD. The DNA for the CDR3 is TGTGCCATCAGTTTGACAGGGAACCAAGAGACCCAGTACTTC. Protein: CAISLTGNQETQYF.

V usage is TRBV6-5 and J usage is TRBJ1-2; tentatively, D is TRBD1 (5 bases). From germline, CDR1 is MNHEY and CDR2 SVGAGI. V shed 0 bases and J shed 7 bases, with 18 bases lying between them. This CDR3 is built from 16 residues. DNA for the CDR3: TGTGCCAGCAGTTACTCGAGGAAAGGGGAGGATTTTGGCTACACCTTC. Protein sequence: CASSYSRKGEDFGYTF.

The rearrangement uses TRBV15 and TRBJ2-7; D possibly corresponds to TRBD1 (6 bases). V was shortened by 0 bases and J by 7 bases, with 13 bases between the two germline ends. This CDR3 is 14 amino acids long. Germline V CDR1 and CDR2: LNHNV, YYDKDF (reference sequence). CDR3 coding DNA: TGTGCCACCAGCAGAGATTTAACAGGGAGTGAGCAGTACTTC. Translating gives CATSRDLTGSEQYF.

This rearrangement joins TRBV19 to TRBJ2-1; no clear D. Deletions cut 7 bases from V and 3 bases from J, with 16 bases between. CDR1 LNHDA and CDR2 SQIVND come from the germline V gene (reference sequence). This CDR3 is 15 amino acids long. CDR3 nucleotide sequence: TGTGCCAGTACTCCCCCGGGTCGGCTCTACAATGAGCAGTTCTTC. This translates into CASTPPGRLYNEQFF.

V gene TRBV24-1 combines with J gene TRBJ2-1; D not resolved. Trimming took off 4 bases at V and 4 bases at J, with 10 bases between the two ends. CDR1 and CDR2 from the germline V gene are KGHDR and SFDVKD. The CDR3 length is 14 residues. CDR3 loop: CATSETDHYNEQFF. The CDR3 nucleotides are TGTGCCACCAGTGAAACAGACCATTACAATGAGCAGTTCTTC.

The chain recombines TRBV7-2 with TRBJ2-2, with D perhaps TRBD2 (5 bases). This CDR3 is built from 14 residues. The V gene's germline CDR1 is SGHTA and CDR2 FQGNSA. The ends were cut back, 5 bases at V and 7 bases at J, with 14 bases in the middle. This CDR3 is CASSLQRVHGELFF. The CDR3 DNA is TGTGCCAGCAGCCTTCAGAGGGTTCACGGGGAGCTGTTTTTT.

Only one count was recorded for this clone. The chain couples TRBV7-9 to TRBJ2-1, with D uncertain. V was pared by 6 bases and J by 6 bases, with 6 bases between. The CDR3 is 11 residues long. The germline V gene encodes CDR1 SEHNR and CDR2 FQNEAQ (reference sequence). In DNA form, the CDR3 reads TGTGCCAGCAGTCGCACCAATGAGCAGTTCTTC. Protein product: CASSRTNEQFF.

This clone has only one observation. The V gene is TRBV6-5, the J gene TRBJ2-6; possibly TRBD1 for D (5 bases). V gave up 4 bases and J gave up 0 bases, with 7 bases separating them. The CDR3 covers 15 residues. Per germline, CDR1 MNHEY and CDR2 SVGAGI. CDR3 amino acids: CASSSGISGANVLTF. For the CDR3, the DNA is TGTGCCAGCAGTTCAGGGATCTCTGGGGCCAACGTCCTGACTTTC.

The V and J genes are TRBV18 and TRBJ1-1, with D maybe TRBD1 (6 bases). V was trimmed by 6 bases and J by 6 bases, leaving 17 bases between them. Per germline, CDR1 KGHSH and CDR2 LQKENI. The CDR3 runs 14 residues. The chain's CDR3 is CASSLPGGRSEAFF. CDR3 in DNA: TGTGCCAGCTCTCTTCCCGGGGGCCGCTCTGAAGCTTTCTTT. Using reference TRBV18 and TRBJ1-1 for the parts outside the CDR3, the full variable domain is NAGVMQNPRHLVRRRGQEARLRCSPMKGHSHVYWYRQLPEEGLKFMVYLQKENIIDESGMPKERFSAEFPKEGPSILRIQQVVRGDSAAYFCASSLPGGRSEAFFGQGTRLTVV.

The sample holds one count of this clone. The gene calls are TRBV24-1 and TRBJ2-1; D gene unclear. This CDR3 contains 13 residues. Deletions cut 2 bases from V and 6 bases from J, with 7 bases between. Per germline, CDR1 KGHDR and CDR2 SFDVKD. This CDR3 reads CATSDWGSNEQFF. DNA of the CDR3: TGTGCCACCAGTGATTGGGGTAGCAATGAGCAGTTCTTC.

The rearrangement joins TRBV12-5 to TRBJ2-5, with 10 nucleotides matching TRBD2. Germline values: CDR1 LGHNT, CDR2 FRNRAP. The V and J ends lost 5 bases and 7 bases, in that order; junction bases with no gene match: 10. The CDR3 sequence is 15 residues long. The CDR3 sequence: CASGVLAGEGGTQYF. CDR3 nucleotide sequence: TGTGCTAGTGGTGTCCTAGCGGGAGAAGGCGGGACCCAGTACTTC.

V is TRBV19 and J is TRBJ2-1; D is possibly TRBD1 or TRBD2 (5 bases each). Trimming took off 5 bases at V and 5 bases at J, with 19 bases between the two ends. This CDR3 has 16 residues. Germline lookup yields CDR1 LNHDA and CDR2 SQIVND (reference sequence). CDR3 nucleotides: TGTGCCAGTAGTGTACGGGACGGCCGGCGGGACAATGAGCAGTTCTTC. Translated: CASSVRDGRRDNEQFF.

The sample holds many counts of this clone. V and J are TRBV5-4 and TRBJ1-1, with TRBD1 as a possible D gene (5 bases). This CDR3 spans 13 amino acids. Germline CDR1 reads SGHNT; CDR2 reads YYREEE (reference sequence). With 4 bases removed from V and 9 bases from J, the gap between germline ends came to 16 bases. The CDR3 loop reads CASSTGTVKQAFF. The CDR3 DNA reads as TGTGCCAGCAGCACGGGGACCGTAAAGCAAGCTTTCTTT.

The chain carries TRBV12-5 and TRBJ2-1; D is uncertain. Looked up from germline, CDR1 is LGHNT and CDR2 is FRNRAP. The CDR3 is 11 residues long. The V end lost 3 bases, the J end lost 9 bases, and 6 bases lay between the germline ends. The CDR3, as DNA: TGTGCTAGTGGTTTAGGCAGTGAGCAGTTCTTC. Protein sequence: CASGLGSEQFF.

The V call is TRBV18, the J call TRBJ2-3; 8 nucleotides match TRBD1. This CDR3 is 14 amino acids long. The V segment lost 2 bases and the J segment 6 bases; nucleotides outside the gene matches: 4. The germline gives CDR1 KGHSH, CDR2 LQKENI. The CDR3 nucleotides are TGTGCCAGCTCACCAGACAGGGGCAGGGATACGCAGTATTTT. It encodes CASSPDRGRDTQYF.

The rearrangement joins TRBV6-5 to TRBJ1-2; 12 positions agree with TRBD1. V dropped 8 bases and J dropped 4; count of bases not matched to a gene: 5. The CDR3 runs 14 residues. Germline V gene data show CDR1 as MNHEY and CDR2 as SVGAGI. CDR3 DNA sequence: TGTGCCAGCGGGACAGGGGGCCTAGTCTATGGCTACACCTTC. Protein sequence: CASGTGGLVYGYTF.

V is TRBV13 and J is TRBJ1-1, with 8 bases matching TRBD1. The CDR3 extends over 16 amino acids. The V segment lost 2 bases and the J segment 1 base; nucleotides outside the gene matches: 6. The germline V gene has CDR1 PRHDT and CDR2 FYEKMQ (reference sequence). CDR3 region: CASSLHEGQANTEAFF. DNA for the CDR3: TGTGCCAGCAGCTTACACGAGGGACAGGCGAACACTGAAGCTTTCTTT.

This sequence joins TRBV9 and TRBJ2-1; 9 bases line up with TRBD1. Germline loops: CDR1 SGDLS, CDR2 YYNGEE. J lost 3 bases, V lost 3 bases, and 16 bases had no gene match. The CDR3 runs 19 residues. The CDR3 loop is CASSEGTGIASGLYNEQFF. The DNA of the CDR3 is TGTGCCAGCAGCGAAGGGACAGGGATAGCAAGCGGACTCTACAATGAGCAGTTCTTC.

The rearrangement joins TRBV28 to TRBJ1-2; weak D call: TRBD1 (5 bases). Trimming pared 5 bases from V and 4 bases from J, leaving 14 bases between. The CDR3 consists of 14 residues. CDR1 MDHEN and CDR2 SYDVKM come from the germline V gene. In DNA, the CDR3 is TGTGCCAGCAGTCCTGGGGCCACCATCTATGGCTACACCTTC. Amino acids: CASSPGATIYGYTF.

This clone was recorded once. The chain joins TRBV9 to TRBJ2-1; 7 bases are a match to TRBD2. CDR3 length: 16 residues. Germline assignment: CDR1 SGDLS and CDR2 YYNGEE. The trim removed 4 bases at V and 3 bases at J, leaving 10 bases unmatched. The CDR3 DNA reads as TGTGCCAGCAGCTCATCCAGCGGGACCTTCTACAATGAGCAGTTCTTC. Encoded protein: CASSSSSGTFYNEQFF.

The genes are TRBV28 and TRBJ1-4, with 8 bases aligning to TRBD1. This CDR3 is 16 amino acids long. V was clipped by 3 bases and J by 8 bases; unmatched bases: 11. Germline V lookup: CDR1 MDHEN, CDR2 SYDVKM. The CDR3, as DNA: TGTGCCAGCAGTTTTTTACCGTCCCGGACAGGGGAAAAACTGTTTTTT. Its protein product is CASSFLPSRTGEKLFF.

As DNA, the CDR3 is TGTGCCAGCTCGGGGGCGGCGAACACTGAAGCTTTCTTT. Translating it yields CASSGAANTEAFF. The rearrangement links TRBV12-3 or TRBV12-4 to TRBJ1-1; possibly TRBD1 for D (6 bases). CDR3 size: 13 residues. The V end was cut by 8 bases, the J end by 1 base, with 11 bases between.

This chain connects TRBV3-1 (or the pseudogene TRBV3-2) to TRBJ2-1; D is perhaps TRBD2 (6 bases). The CDR3 length is 13 residues. Germline-derived CDR1 and CDR2 are LGHDT and YNNKEL (reference sequence). V shed 2 bases and J shed 7 bases, with 9 bases lying between them. The CDR3 bases are TGTGCCAGCAGCCAAACACTAGCAAATGAGCAGTTCTTC. This gives the protein CASSQTLANEQFF.

The chain combines TRBV6-5 with TRBJ1-2; maybe TRBD1 (5 bases). The CDR3 is 14 amino acids. Deletions cut 6 bases from V and 4 bases from J, with 15 bases between. CDR1 is MNHEY, CDR2 SVGAGI, per germline. CDR3 in DNA: TGTGCCAGCAGATTTACCGGGACTGCCTATGGCTACACCTTC. Its translation is CASRFTGTAYGYTF.

The gene calls are TRBV20-1 and TRBJ2-7; 9 bases map to TRBD2. V shed 3 bases and J 4 bases; nucleotides not matched to a gene: 10. CDR1 is DFQATT and CDR2 is SNEGSKA in the germline V gene (reference sequence). The CDR3 covers 15 residues. The CDR3 region is CSASPRASGMYEQYF. In nucleotides, the CDR3 is TGCAGTGCTAGTCCACGGGCTAGCGGGATGTACGAGCAGTACTTC.

The chain uses TRBV5-5 and TRBJ1-4; D may be TRBD1 (5 bases). The CDR3 consists of 16 residues. Trimming shortened V by 0 bases and J by 6 bases, and 15 bases separated the two germline ends. Germline V gene sequence: CDR1 SGHKS, CDR2 YYEKEE (reference sequence). As DNA, the CDR3 is TGTGCCAGCAGCTTGGAGTACGGGGAAGGGGATGAAAAACTGTTTTTT. Translating gives CASSLEYGEGDEKLFF.